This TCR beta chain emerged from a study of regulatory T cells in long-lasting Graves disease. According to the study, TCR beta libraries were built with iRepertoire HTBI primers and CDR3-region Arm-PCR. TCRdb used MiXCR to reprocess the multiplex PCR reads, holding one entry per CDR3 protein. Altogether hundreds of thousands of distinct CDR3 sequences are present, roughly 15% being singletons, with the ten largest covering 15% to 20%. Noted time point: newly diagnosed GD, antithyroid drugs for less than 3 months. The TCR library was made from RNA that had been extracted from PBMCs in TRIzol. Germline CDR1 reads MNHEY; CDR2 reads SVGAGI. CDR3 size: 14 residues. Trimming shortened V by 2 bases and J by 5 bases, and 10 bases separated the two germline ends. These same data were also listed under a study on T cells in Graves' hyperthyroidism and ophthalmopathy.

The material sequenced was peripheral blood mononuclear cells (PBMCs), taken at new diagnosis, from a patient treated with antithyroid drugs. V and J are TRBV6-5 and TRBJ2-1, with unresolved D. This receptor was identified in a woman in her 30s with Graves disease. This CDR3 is CASSYVGRDNEQFF. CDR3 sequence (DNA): TGTGCCAGCAGTTACGTAGGACGTGACAATGAGCAGTTCTTC.